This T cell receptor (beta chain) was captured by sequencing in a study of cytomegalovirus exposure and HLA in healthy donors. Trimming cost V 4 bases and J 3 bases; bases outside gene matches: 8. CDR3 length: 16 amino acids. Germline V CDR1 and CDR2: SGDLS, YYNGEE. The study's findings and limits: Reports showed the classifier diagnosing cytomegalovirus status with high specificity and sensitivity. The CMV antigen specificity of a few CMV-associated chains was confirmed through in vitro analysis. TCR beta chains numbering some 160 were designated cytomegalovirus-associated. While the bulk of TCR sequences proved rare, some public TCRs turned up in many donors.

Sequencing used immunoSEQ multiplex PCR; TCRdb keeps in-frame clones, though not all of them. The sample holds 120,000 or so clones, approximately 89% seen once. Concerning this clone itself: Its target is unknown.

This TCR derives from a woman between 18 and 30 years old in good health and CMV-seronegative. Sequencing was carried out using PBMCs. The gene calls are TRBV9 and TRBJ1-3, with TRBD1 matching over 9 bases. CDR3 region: CASSPWGQGNGNTIYF. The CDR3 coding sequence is TGTGCCAGCAGCCCTTGGGGACAGGGTAATGGAAACACCATATATTTT.